A selection of T cell receptor beta chains follows, all from one sample in a study of T cells in Graves' hyperthyroidism and ophthalmopathy. TCRdb re-called the multiplex PCR reads with MiXCR, one entry per CDR3 protein. This sample has 300,000 to 400,000 distinct CDR3 sequences, with roughly 13% found just once. Sequenced material: blood. These TCRs come from a woman aged 55-75 years with Graves' hyperthyroidism. The conserved cysteine and the conserved F or W are not part of the CDR3 here.

V	J	CDR3
TRBV12-3/TRBV12-4	TRBJ2-1	ASSRTSGSSEQF
TRBV5-1	TRBJ2-1	ASSIRLAAYNEQF
TRBV4-2	TRBJ2-3	ASSQEVVNSGRITQY
TRBV2	NA	ASSLAGQGAYEQF
TRBV7-3	TRBJ1-1	ASSSVRTTEAF
TRBV28	TRBJ2-1	ASSLRGAGEGFNEQF
TRBV10-3	TRBJ2-5	AISDTPRGETQY
TRBV12-5	TRBJ2-1	ASGLGLATYNEQF
TRBV19	TRBJ1-4	ASSIQGRQHEKLF
TRBV24-1	TRBJ2-1	ATSDFPGGNYDNEQF
TRBV20-1	TRBJ2-7	SARLLAGGLNEQY
TRBV7-3	TRBJ2-7	ASSPLGTDDEQY
TRBV20-1	TRBJ1-5	SARTGYGQPQH
TRBV24-1	TRBJ2-1	ATSDPRTSGRAV
TRBV6-9	TRBJ2-2	ASSSGTGGFGELF
TRBV20-1	TRBJ1-2	SARDFSSGNINGCT
TRBV5-5	TRBJ1-1	ASSWGTGANTEAF
TRBV7-9	TRBJ2-2	ASSLAAGGELF
TRBV11-3	TRBJ2-3	ASSLDLGGTDTQY
TRBV20-1	TRBJ2-2	SASAGSNTGELF
TRBV7-3	TRBJ2-6	ASSSHRRAGANVLT
TRBV7-6	TRBJ2-7	ASSVRLAGDLNEQY
TRBV6-1	TRBJ1-2	ASSEGLENYGYT
TRBV29-1	TRBJ2-1	SVSPGGRREQF
TRBV7-2	TRBJ2-7	ASSLSRDYLYEQY
TRBV28	TRBJ2-3	ASNRQDASTDTQY
TRBV5-1	TRBJ2-7	ASSRLQGSSYEQY
TRBV6-5	TRBJ2-1	ASSYYQREGLGYEQF
TRBV27	TRBJ1-1	ASRTTGKRTEAF
TRBV5-1	TRBJ2-2	ASTLSGSNTGELF
TRBV6-2/TRBV6-3	TRBJ1-1	ASSPQIFPEAF
TRBV20-1	TRBJ2-2	SAKDREITGELF
TRBV7-2	TRBJ1-3	ASSLIPSGNTIY
TRBV12-3/TRBV12-4	TRBJ2-7	ASREPGQGSYEQY
TRBV2	TRBJ2-2	ASSGSGRAGELF
TRBV20-1	TRBJ2-3	SARDLLVSSVAQY
TRBV3-1	TRBJ2-1	ASSPRDTSYNEQF
TRBV11-2	TRBJ2-5	ASSLDFGGQETQY
TRBV6-4	TRBJ1-2	ASSEILQGSYNYGYT
TRBV20-1	TRBJ1-3	SARDTRPRSSGNTIY
TRBV9	TRBJ2-1	ASSARLAGEEQF
TRBV7-3	TRBJ2-1	ASSLTGGAGVSYNEQF
TRBV11-2	TRBJ1-1	ASSIGPMNTEAF
TRBV19	TRBJ2-7	ASSIILAGSRRTSYEQY
TRBV11-3	TRBJ2-3	ASSFSDSTGTQY
TRBV7-9	TRBJ2-3	ASTQGLGDTQY
TRBV3-1	TRBJ1-1	ASSLIINTEAF
TRBV11-2	TRBJ2-3	ASSRRLAGVSSTDTQY